This T cell receptor beta chain was retrieved from a study of cytomegalovirus exposure and HLA in healthy donors (dated by TCRdb to the late 2010s). Describing the broader study: In an earlier analysis of some 610 of the donors, approximately 300 Gb of sequence data and 117 million unique TCR beta sequences from 150 million to 200 million T cells were reported. Approximately 330 gigabases of sequencing data and around 80 million unique TCR sequences made up an early release that covered over 550 HLA-typed donors. The genetic ancestry cluster associated with self-reported Caucasian donors included over 65% of the 398 genotyped donors. The study aimed to test whether cataloging public T cell receptors could reveal signatures of past pathogen exposure. The T cell repertoires of about 700 subjects were profiled by immunosequencing and related to cytomegalovirus serostatus. A separate validation cohort of over a hundred different subjects was used in addition to the 666-subject first cohort. High-throughput TCR immunosequencing, statistical association of individual TCRs with disease status, and machine learning were combined to predict cytomegalovirus infection status. A later analysis re-analyzed previously published TCR beta repertoires from 666 donors and added high-resolution HLA genotyping to study TCR occurrence patterns. In the later analysis, no new phenotypic data were used to find candidate immune exposures; instead, reliance was placed on TCR beta sequences and their occurrence across donors. To decide whether each TCR beta V gene segment behaved as functional or pseudogenic, an earlier analysis of some 600 of the donors relied on high-throughput TCR beta sequencing. Donor age, sex, ethnicity and CMV serostatus were compiled together with the repertoire data. In a later genetic analysis, genome-wide SNP genotypes for about 65% of the roughly 700 donors were used, and that subset was treated as a discovery cohort. All discovery cohort repertoires had been generated on a single sequencing platform. Both class I and class II loci were covered by HLA typing, at four-digit resolution. Typing coverage varied by locus: 629-630 donors for A, B, C, DRB1 and DQB1; approximately 560 for DQA1; about 600 for DPA1; approximately 470 for DPB1. Roughly 5 DR-DQ haplotypes were handled as single units for association and clustering, since linkage in the cohort was strong. Among about 370 genotyped donors of the cohort, an average of approximately 220,000 unique TCR beta nucleotide sequences was sequenced per donor, of which about 19% were non-productive.

A remark on this clone: The clone's antigen remains unknown. Base qualities are not at hand, and no much larger clone is one base apart.

Overall study outcomes, separate from this receptor: According to the authors, the approach could potentially be generalized to other disease states and immunological phenotypes. In a later analysis, several top co-occurrence clusters were reported to appear linked to parvovirus B19, influenza, CMV and Epstein-Barr virus. A further reported finding was that TCR beta sequences accurately predicted the HLA-A and HLA-B alleles for most subjects in the first cohort. A cluster of highly shared sequence variants was judged likely to be a technical artifact of the sequencing pipeline. While some public TCRs were present in many individuals, most TCR sequences turned up only very rarely across donors. Because HLA typing was missing for some donors at each locus, association tests included only the typed subset. In vitro tests confirmed that a few of the cytomegalovirus-associated TCR beta chains recognize cytomegalovirus antigens. In a later analysis, HLA-associated TCR beta chains showed more clonal expansion and lower generation probabilities than non-associated chains that were equally common. Only TCR beta chains were sequenced in this cohort, and the absence of alpha or paired-chain data limited detectable features. V-gene and J-gene trimming of TCR beta chains was associated with a missense DCLRE1C variant in a later genetic analysis, and the association was replicated in an independent cohort. In a later genetic analysis, fewer N-insertions in productive TCRs were reported among donors in an Asian-associated ancestry cluster than the roughly 700-donor mean. An earlier analysis of around 600 of the donors showed that most TCR beta V segments appeared in productive rearrangements either about 87% or about 30% of the time, which broadly matched IMGT annotations. Roughly uniform sequencing depth across donors was assumed in presence/absence analyses, although this assumption may not hold. Because counts were too low, roughly 16 rarely observed V segments, including chromosome 9 orphons, were left out of the earlier analysis of 587 of the donors. Assigning TCR associations to individual alleles was difficult when HLA alleles, especially DR and DQ, strongly co-occurred. The study listed 150 to 200 TCR beta chains as associated with cytomegalovirus. At a false discovery rate of 0.05, a later analysis linked about 17,000 TCR beta sequences to specific HLA alleles. Linkage disequilibrium might explain the correlated functional status among segregating V segments, but an unknown experimental factor could not be excluded. In a later analysis, most CMV-associated TCR beta chains were found to appear HLA-restricted, with HLA associations seemingly driven largely by CMV exposure. In a later analysis, the rate of TCR association differed among HLA loci, with DRB1 alleles having the most associated TCRs and HLA-C alleles having the fewest. CMV serostatus was the only immune exposure information available for the cohort. The classifier was reported to diagnose cytomegalovirus status with high specificity and sensitivity in both the original and validation cohorts. Some IMGT-functional V segments, including TRBV6-2 and TRBV6-3, could not be told apart with the 87-base-pair reads, so those segments were excluded.

The cohort was made up of about 670 healthy bone marrow donors. At the time of sampling, every cohort member was nominally healthy, though immune exposures that went unrecorded were likely present. The donor tested CMV seropositive, placing the donor among the 250 to 300 seropositive members of the cohort. Each donor provided a peripheral blood sample, and peripheral blood mononuclear cells were used for TCR beta sequencing. The Qiagen DNeasy Blood Extraction Kit was used to extract genomic DNA from the blood cell samples. The library was obtained by the immunoSEQ multiplex PCR assay. A mixture of 60 forward primers for TCR Vbeta segments and 13 reverse primers for TCR Jbeta segments was used in the multiplex PCR. Amplification of the CDR3 region of rearranged TCR beta genes was performed with a multiplex PCR assay on genomic DNA. Amplified TCR beta libraries were sequenced as 87-base-pair reads on the Illumina HiSeq System. The original pipeline was this. Across the 500 to 700 repertoires, a later analysis counted some 81 million unique TCR beta chains, roughly 11 million of which were shared by at least two donors. A nearest-neighbor algorithm error-corrected the raw reads and collapsed the reads into unique sequences, merging closely related sequences to remove PCR and sequencing errors. To assign V, D and J gene segments, CDR3 sequences were aligned to IMGT reference sequences. Each retained sequence needed at least a six-nucleotide match to both a V gene segment and a J gene segment. Rearrangements were called productive when the CDR3 lacked stop codons and stayed in frame with V and J; all others were non-productive. Following IMGT convention, CDR3 was defined as the stretch from the second conserved V-encoded cysteine up to the conserved J-encoded phenylalanine. The earlier analysis of fewer than 700 of the donors excluded sequences that lacked an unambiguous match to a single V gene segment. An earlier analysis of 500 to 700 of the donors classified V segments as functional when productive rearrangements were above 56.7% and as segregating when the standard deviation between donors was above 5%. A statistical classification framework was built for diagnosing cytomegalovirus status from the catalog of TCR beta chain sequences. A later analysis assigned V and J genes by comparing TCR nucleotide sequences with IMGT/GENE-DB human TR gene sequences. The TCRdist pipeline was used in a later analysis to assign CDR3 sequences and most-parsimonious VDJ recombination scenarios. In a later analysis, every TCR beta chain was defined by the combination of its CDR3 amino acid sequence and its V-gene family, and reads without a unique V-gene family were dropped. As a way to deal with suspected cross-contamination and a sequencing artifact, a later analysis dropped 450 to 600 nucleotide sequences that were highly shared and had low generation probability. For each public chain, a later analysis derived a clonal expansion index from normalized ranks of inferred template counts within each repertoire. A later analysis computed generation probabilities with a VDJ recombination model fitted to out-of-frame rearrangements, and checked the results against IGoR. Hypergeometric tests were used in a later analysis to score TCR-TCR, TCR-HLA and TCR-CMV co-occurrence, with a repertoire-size bias correction applied to the TCR pairs. A later analysis estimated false discovery rates by permuting HLA or CMV assignments 20 times. In a later analysis, co-occurring TCRs were grouped with DBSCAN, and TCRdist sequence similarity was added when clustering was performed within HLA-allele-positive subsets. Repertoires with fewer than 30,000 or more than 120,000 public chains were left out of co-occurrence clustering, as were five repertoires with anomalous nucleotide sharing. Here the immuneACCESS table is served through TCRdb, limited to in-frame sequences with V and J called. Missing clones are a known gap in these copies; in checked studies unresolved V genes cover under half, and the rest lacks a known reason. V, J and clone size were drawn from that table, and D and trimming were deduced from the DNA. This sample has fewer than 250,000 clones in its table, and about 81% of those were observed once. The ten most abundant clones make up about 6.1% of the sample.

V lost 4 bases and J lost 6 bases, and the count of bases not matched to a germline gene is 6. Reading from cysteine to phenylalanine, the CDR3 counts 14 amino acids. Only CDR3 DNA is held: 42 bases, read in frame from base 1. From a lookup of the germline V gene, CDR1 and CDR2 are SGHVS and FNYEAQ. Recombination linked TRBV7-6 to TRBJ2-7, with 10 bases in between that match TRBD1. This TCR was sampled from a man aged 35 to 55 in good health and CMV-seropositive. Specimen: PBMCs. The bases are TGTGCCAGCAGCTCGGGACAGGGGAGTGGCGAGCAGTACTTC. This gives the protein CASSSGQGSGEQYF.